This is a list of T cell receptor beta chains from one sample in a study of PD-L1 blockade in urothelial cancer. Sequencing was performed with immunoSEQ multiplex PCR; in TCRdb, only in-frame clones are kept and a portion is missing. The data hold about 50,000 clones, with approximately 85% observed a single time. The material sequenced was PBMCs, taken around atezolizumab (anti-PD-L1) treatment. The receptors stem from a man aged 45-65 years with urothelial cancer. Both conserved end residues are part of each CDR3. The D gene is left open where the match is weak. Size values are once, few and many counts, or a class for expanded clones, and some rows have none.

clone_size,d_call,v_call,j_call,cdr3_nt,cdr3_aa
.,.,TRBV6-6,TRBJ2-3,TGTGCCAGCGCAAATAGCGGTAGCACAGATACGCAGTATTTT,CASANSGSTDTQYF
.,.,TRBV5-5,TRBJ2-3,TGTGCCAGCACCAGAGGGAGCAGAACAGATACGCAGTATTTT,CASTRGSRTDTQYF
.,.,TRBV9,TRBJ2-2,TGTGCCAGCAGCGTAGCTACGTATCCCGGGGAGCTGTTTTTT,CASSVATYPGELFF
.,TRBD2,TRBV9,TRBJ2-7,TGTGCCAGCAGCGCTGGAGGGACTAGCGGATACGAGCAGTACTTC,CASSAGGTSGYEQYF
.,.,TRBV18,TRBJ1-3,TGTGCCAGCTCACCATCGACAGTTGGAAACACCATATATTTT,CASSPSTVGNTIYF
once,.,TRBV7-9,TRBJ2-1,TGTGCCAGCAGCTTAGGGGTAGCGGGACAGGGTAAAAATGAGCAGTTCTTC,CASSLGVAGQGKNEQFF
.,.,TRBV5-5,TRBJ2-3,TGTGCCAGCAGCTTTAACTCAGATACGCAGTATTTT,CASSFNSDTQYF
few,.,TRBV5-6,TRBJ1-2,TGTGCCAGCAGCTTGGCGTTCGCAGGGGTCTATGGCTACACCTTC,CASSLAFAGVYGYTF
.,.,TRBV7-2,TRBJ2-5,TGTGCCAGCAGCTTAGCCCCCAGGGTTTGGGAAGAGACCCAGTACTTC,CASSLAPRVWEETQYF
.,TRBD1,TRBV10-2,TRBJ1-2,TGCGCCAGCAGTGACCTCGGGGTGACAGGGGCCGGTGATGGCTACACCTTC,CASSDLGVTGAGDGYTF